This T cell receptor beta chain was recovered during a study of blood T cells in healthy people across ages. The CDR3 is 16 amino acids. This clonotype was picked up a small number of times. Germline and junction disagree at one end, which may indicate a read error. Then a second PCR, running about 6 to 12 cycles, was carried out with a sample-barcoded 5' primer and a J-beta primer mix. Via MiXCR, TCRdb re-called the 5' RACE reads, giving one row per CDR3 protein. The sample includes over 500,000 distinct CDR3 sequences, about 27% seen only once; the top ten take under 4.5%. These same data were also listed under a study on T cells of mothers and their children.

Sequencing was done on a sample of blood. The TCR originated in a boy aged 2 to 10 in good health. The rearrangement links TRBV12-3 or TRBV12-4 to TRBJ2-5; weak D call: TRBD2 (5 bases). The DNA for the CDR3 is TGTGCCAGCAGGGGGAACAATGAGGGAAGCCAAGAGACCCAGCACTTC. Translating it yields CASRGNNEGSQETQHF.